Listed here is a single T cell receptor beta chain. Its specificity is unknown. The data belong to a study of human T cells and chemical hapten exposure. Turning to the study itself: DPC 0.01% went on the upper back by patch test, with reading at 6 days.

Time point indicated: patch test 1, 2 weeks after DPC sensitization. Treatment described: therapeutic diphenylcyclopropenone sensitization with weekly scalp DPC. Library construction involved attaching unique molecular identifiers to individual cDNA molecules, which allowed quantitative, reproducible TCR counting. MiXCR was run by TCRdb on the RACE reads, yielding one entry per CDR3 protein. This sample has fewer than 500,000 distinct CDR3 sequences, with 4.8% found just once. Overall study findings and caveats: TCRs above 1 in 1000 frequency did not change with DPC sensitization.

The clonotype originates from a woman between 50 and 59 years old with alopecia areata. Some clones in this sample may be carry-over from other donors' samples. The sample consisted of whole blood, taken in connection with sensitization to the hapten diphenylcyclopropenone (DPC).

CDR3 loop: CASSLESGRESPLHF. CDR3 bases: TGTGCCAGCAGTTTAGAGTCAGGGAGGGAGTCACCCCTCCACTTT. The chain uses TRBV27 and TRBJ1-6; possible D gene TRBD1, 5 bases. Germline V gene data show CDR1 as MNHEY and CDR2 as SMNVEV (reference sequence). The CDR3 runs 15 residues. The ends were cut back, 2 bases at V and 10 bases at J, with 15 bases in the middle.